The 9 T cell receptor beta chains below all came from one sample that was sequenced in a study of T cell responses to AZD1222 COVID-19 vaccine. Profiled with immunoSEQ multiplex PCR; TCRdb holds only in-frame clones, not every one. The sample comprises about 120,000 clones, more than 75% of which are singletons, and approximately 12% rests with the top ten. The sample was peripheral blood, taken on day 0 of AZD1222 vaccination. Every receptor here comes from an adult in good health.

The chain combines TRBV6-1 with TRBJ2-3; D gene uncertain. Germline CDR1 and CDR2: MNHNS and SASEGT. Deletions cut 7 bases from V and 4 bases from J, with 15 bases between. This CDR3 is 14 amino acids long. The CDR3 sequence is CASKNLLGSDTQYF. The CDR3 DNA follows: TGTGCCAGCAAGAACTTATTGGGGTCAGATACGCAGTATTTT.

The V call is TRBV28, the J call TRBJ2-7; 7 nucleotides line up with TRBD2. CDR3 length: 14 amino acids. The junction had 5 bases not matched to a gene; V was cut back by 2 bases and J by 4 bases. From germline, CDR1 is MDHEN and CDR2 SYDVKM. Written as DNA, the CDR3 is TGTGCCAGCAGTTTACAGGGAGGGGATTACGAGCAGTACTTC. Translated, it gives CASSLQGGDYEQYF.

J is TRBJ2-7 and V is TRBV5-4; TRBD2 aligns across 8 bases. Germline CDR1 reads SGHNT; CDR2 reads YYREEE (reference sequence). The CDR3 runs 13 residues. The ends lost 6 bases at V and 5 bases at J; junction bases unmatched: 7. This chain's CDR3 is CASTPRGGDEQYF. CDR3 nucleotide sequence: TGTGCCAGCACCCCTCGGGGGGGAGACGAGCAGTACTTC.

This chain connects TRBV27 to TRBJ2-6; D perhaps matches TRBD1 (6 bases). Trimming stripped 2 bases from V and 0 bases from J, with 11 bases between. The CDR3 sequence is 17 residues long. The germline CDR1 and CDR2 sequences are MNHEY and SMNVEV (reference sequence). The CDR3 DNA follows: TGTGCCAGCAGTTTAACAGGGACCACCTCTGGGGCCAACGTCCTGACTTTC. It is translated as CASSLTGTTSGANVLTF.

V is TRBV15 and J is TRBJ1-1; no firm D call. CDR3 length equals 13 residues. Germline CDR1 LNHNV, CDR2 YYDKDF (reference sequence). V was pared by 0 bases and J by 6 bases, with 8 bases between. As DNA, the CDR3 is TGTGCCACCAGCAGAGACCCGAGGGCTGAAGCTTTCTTT. It specifies CATSRDPRAEAFF.

The CDR3 DNA is TGTGCCAGCAGCCGAACACTGAACACTGAAGCTTTCTTT. It yields the protein CASSRTLNTEAFF. The chain has TRBV3-1 (or the pseudogene TRBV3-2) and TRBJ1-1, with no clear D. V was trimmed by 4 bases and J by 0 bases, leaving 6 bases between them. The CDR3 has 13 residues. Germline CDR1 is LGHDT and CDR2 is YNNKEL (reference sequence).

The chain joins TRBV28 to TRBJ2-1; 8 nucleotides match TRBD2. Germline V gene sequence: CDR1 MDHEN, CDR2 SYDVKM. The junction had 6 bases not matched to a gene; V was cut back by 6 bases and J by 2 bases. The CDR3 sequence is 15 residues long. CDR3 coding DNA: TGTGCCAGCAGCCTCGGGGGGGTAGCCTACAATGAGCAGTTCTTC. Protein: CASSLGGVAYNEQFF.

The chain joins TRBV9 to TRBJ2-1, with D uncertain. The CDR3 runs 15 residues. V dropped 0 bases and J dropped 2 bases, with 9 bases sitting between them. Germline V gene data show CDR1 as SGDLS and CDR2 as YYNGEE. The CDR3 loop reads CASSVAAVPYNEQFF. DNA of the CDR3: TGTGCCAGCAGCGTAGCGGCGGTTCCCTACAATGAGCAGTTCTTC.

The V and J genes are TRBV5-1 and TRBJ2-6; maybe TRBD2 (5 bases). V shed 0 bases and J shed 0 bases, with 13 bases lying between them. CDR1 SGHRS and CDR2 YFSETQ come from the germline V gene. This CDR3 is 18 amino acids long. CDR3: CASSLAGNRGSGANVLTF. The CDR3 DNA reads TGCGCCAGCAGCTTGGCCGGGAATCGGGGCTCTGGGGCCAACGTCCTGACTTTC. Looking up the rest from reference TRBV5-1 and TRBJ2-6 gives the full variable domain: KAGVTQTPRYLIKTRGQQVTLSCSPISGHRSVSWYQQTPGQGLQFLFEYFSETQRNKGNFPGRFSGRQFSNSRSEMNVSTLELGDSALYLCASSLAGNRGSGANVLTFGAGSRLTVL.